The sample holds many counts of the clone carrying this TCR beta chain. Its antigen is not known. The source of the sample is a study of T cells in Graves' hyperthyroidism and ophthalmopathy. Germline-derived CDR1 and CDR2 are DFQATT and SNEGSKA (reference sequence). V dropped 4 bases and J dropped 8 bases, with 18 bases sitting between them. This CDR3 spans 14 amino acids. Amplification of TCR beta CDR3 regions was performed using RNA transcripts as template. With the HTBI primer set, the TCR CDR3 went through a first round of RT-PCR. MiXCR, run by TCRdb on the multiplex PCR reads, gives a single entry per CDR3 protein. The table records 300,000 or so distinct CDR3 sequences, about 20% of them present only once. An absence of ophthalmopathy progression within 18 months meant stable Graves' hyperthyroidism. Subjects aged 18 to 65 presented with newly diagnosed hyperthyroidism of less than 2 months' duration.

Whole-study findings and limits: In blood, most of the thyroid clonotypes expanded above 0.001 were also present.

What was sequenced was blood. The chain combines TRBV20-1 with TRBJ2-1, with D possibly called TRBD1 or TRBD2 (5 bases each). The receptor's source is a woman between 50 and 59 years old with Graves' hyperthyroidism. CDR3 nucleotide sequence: TGCAGTGCTAACCGACGGGACGGGATCGATGAGCAGTTCTTC. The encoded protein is CSANRRDGIDEQFF.